This T cell receptor (beta chain) is from a study of blood T cell repertoires in COVID-19. The overall study: From T cells, B-cell-depleted T cells, or PBMCs came the material, which was cDNA or gDNA.

In the source study's methods: Reference gene primer amplification gave nucleated cell count estimates. Produced via immunoSEQ multiplex PCR; TCRdb's table is partial and in-frame only. V and J calls and clone size are copied from that table; D and trimming were computed from the DNA. There are more than 120,000 clones in the sample; 87% occur only once, and less than 0.95% lies in the top ten. The germline gives CDR1 LGHDT, CDR2 YNNKEL (reference sequence). CDR3 length equals 13 residues. V was pared by 1 base and J by 10 bases, with 11 bases between. The chain carries TRBV3-1 (or the pseudogene TRBV3-2) and TRBJ2-1, with a tentative D call TRBD2 (5 bases). The sequenced material came from peripheral blood. This clonotype was obtained from a woman in her fifties or sixties with acute or convalescent COVID-19. The CDR3 DNA reads TGTGCCAGCAGCCAAGGTCACAGAGGGGAGCAGTTCTTC. Translation gives CASSQGHRGEQFF.